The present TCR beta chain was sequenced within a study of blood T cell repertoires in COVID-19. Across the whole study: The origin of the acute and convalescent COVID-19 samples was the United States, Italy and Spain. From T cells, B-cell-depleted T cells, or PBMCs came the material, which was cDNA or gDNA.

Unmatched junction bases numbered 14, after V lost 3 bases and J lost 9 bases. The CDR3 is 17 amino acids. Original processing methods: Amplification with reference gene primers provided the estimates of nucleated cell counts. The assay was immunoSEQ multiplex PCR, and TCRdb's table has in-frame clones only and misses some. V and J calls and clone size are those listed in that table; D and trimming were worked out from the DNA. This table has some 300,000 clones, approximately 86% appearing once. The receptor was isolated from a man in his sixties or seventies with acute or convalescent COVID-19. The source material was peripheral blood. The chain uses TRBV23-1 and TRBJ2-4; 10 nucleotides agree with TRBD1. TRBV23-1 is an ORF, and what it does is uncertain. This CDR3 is CASSQSGTGVARTIQYF. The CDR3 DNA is TGCGCCAGCAGTCAGTCCGGGACAGGGGTCGCACGGACCATTCAGTACTTC.